These T cell receptor beta chains were read from a single sample in a study of monozygotic twins with inflammatory bowel disease. From its re-call of the 5' RACE reads, TCRdb lists each CDR3 protein once, without DNA. Here the sample table reports roughly 150,000 distinct CDR3 sequences. The sequenced material came from blood. The receptors were gathered from a human donor with ulcerative colitis or Crohn's disease, or a healthy co-twin of an affected twin (not recorded which). The CDR3 runs from the conserved cysteine through the conserved F or W.

j_gene,v_gene,CDR3aa
TRBJ2-2,TRBV5-1,CASSVATGELFF
TRBJ2-1,TRBV28,CASSEPGQYNEQFF
TRBJ2-7,TRBV4-3,CASSQTGTSGYEQYF
TRBJ1-2,TRBV20-1,CRPSGEAFGYTF
TRBJ1-1,TRBV19,CASSRDRDKYTEAFF
TRBJ1-5,TRBV24-1,CATSDQTGVSGNQPQHF
TRBJ2-1,TRBV24-1,CATSDWGGRQLGHNEQFF
TRBJ2-2,TRBV11-2,CASSLLPSSVGELFF
TRBJ2-7,TRBV6-2/TRBV6-3,CASPEARTVIYEQYF
TRBJ2-5,TRBV13,CASSSTRQGENQETQYF
TRBJ2-1,TRBV6-2/TRBV6-3,CASSPRYNEQFF
TRBJ2-1,TRBV11-2,CASSIGLADYNEQFF
TRBJ2-7,TRBV5-1,CASSLRNSSTYEQYF
TRBJ1-4,TRBV5-1,CASSLMPATNEKLFF
TRBJ2-5,TRBV6-1,CASSRDTEGETQYF
TRBJ2-5,TRBV7-9,CASTQTVEETQYF
TRBJ2-1,TRBV18,CASSLTGTPYNEQFF
TRBJ2-5,TRBV12-3/TRBV12-4,CASSFLGFAETQYF
TRBJ2-3,TRBV28,CASSTGPRTDTQYF
TRBJ2-7,TRBV28,CASSRQAVPYEQYF
TRBJ2-5,TRBV5-4,CASSFAAGVLETQYF
TRBJ2-1,TRBV12-3/TRBV12-4,CASTLGLAGVDEQFF
TRBJ2-1,TRBV20-1,CSARPSGRFNEQFF
TRBJ2-5,TRBV29-1,CSAGTIQETQYF
TRBJ1-5,TRBV20-1,CSARRQDLLNQPQHF
TRBJ2-7,TRBV18,CASSRRDRVSYEQYF
TRBJ2-5,TRBV15,CATSGGRGHIETQYF
TRBJ2-2,TRBV7-8,CASSFKGTGGINTGELFF
TRBJ1-2,TRBV27,CASSLSNRENGYTF
TRBJ2-3,TRBV6-5,CASSSRRTDTQYF
TRBJ2-1,TRBV7-3,CASSSGLVAGNEQFF
TRBJ1-4,TRBV5-5,CASSTGTLSEKLFF
TRBJ2-7,TRBV20-1,CSATLAGLSYEQYF
TRBJ1-1,TRBV7-6,CASSTAAAHTEAFF
TRBJ2-5,TRBV10-3,CAISESIGTGQKQETQYF
TRBJ1-1,TRBV6-2/TRBV6-3,CASSPDRDRGRYTEAFF
TRBJ1-2,TRBV5-1,CASSSGGILRGYTF
TRBJ2-7,TRBV5-1,CASSFGFHEQYF
TRBJ1-1,TRBV20-1,CSASGGRVNTEAFF
TRBJ2-1,TRBV7-2,CASSLHSLAYNEQFF
TRBJ1-1,TRBV19,CASKRAMEAFF
TRBJ1-2,TRBV12-3/TRBV12-4,CASSLVGSASGGYTF
TRBJ1-2,TRBV4-2,CASSPGTGNYGYTF
TRBJ2-1,TRBV7-9,CASSLEVHEQFF
TRBJ2-3,TRBV27,CASSLNLLTDTQYF
TRBJ2-4,TRBV28,CATIPSGRENIQYF
TRBJ2-7,TRBV27,CASSRTGTSAREQYF
TRBJ1-6,TRBV15,CATSTQWGNSPLHF
TRBJ2-7,TRBV20-1,CSARDRLPPYEQYF
TRBJ2-3,TRBV7-8,CASSQRSHGSGTDTQYF
TRBJ2-5,TRBV18,CASSPTGQVETQYF
TRBJ2-7,TRBV25-1,CASSESLYEQYF